This T cell receptor (beta chain) stems from a study of breast tumors, draining lymph nodes, adjacent tissues. This clonotype was seen ten or more times. Its specificity is unknown. Breast cancer patients provided tissue from their axillary draining lymph nodes. V lost 5 bases and J 7 bases, leaving 17 bases between the germline ends. The CDR3 is made up of 13 amino acids. Germline V CDR1 and CDR2: SQVTM, ANQGSEA. From the multiplex PCR reads, TCRdb called clonotypes with MiXCR, one entry per CDR3 protein. The table shows around 290,000 distinct CDR3 sequences, with 30% occurring only once. General study findings and limits: The data were judged consistent with most tumor T cells coming from lymph node and expanding in tumor. The lymph node origin of tumor T cells was framed as consistent with a hypothesis, not demonstrated. Tumors had less TCR diversity than lymph nodes, more than nontumor tissue. Luminal-like breast cancer showed significantly greater tumor-nontumor repertoire similarity than basal-like breast cancer did.

Sequencing used axillary lymph node tissue. This clonotype was obtained from a female donor with breast cancer. Some clones in this sample may be carry-over from other donors' samples. V is TRBV29-1 and J is TRBJ1-2; TRBD1 is a possible D gene (6 bases). The CDR3 spells CSVPGAGVGGYTF. The CDR3 DNA follows: TGCAGCGTTCCCGGGGCAGGGGTGGGTGGCTACACCTTC.